This TCR beta chain was obtained from a study of blood T cell repertoires in COVID-19 (TCRdb year 2020). As for the study more broadly: ImmuneRACE Cohort 3 recovered participants were defined by two consecutive negative NP/OP PCR tests, healthcare professional clearance, or symptom resolution. Samples covering the acute and convalescent phases of COVID-19 were provided by collaborators in the United States, Italy and Spain. Where available, HLA class I and class II types were obtained from metadata supplied by the sample provider rather than from assay-based typing. The repertoires were released in a freely available public database meant as a resource for research on the immune response to SARS-CoV-2. Sample metadata almost always included a de-identified subject ID, COVID-19 status, age in years and sex. The samples were drawn from the first 160 participants of the ongoing ImmuneRACE study and from 1,200 or so subjects provided by 6 global collaborators. The prospective study material was composed of cDNA or gDNA derived from T cells, B-cell-depleted T cells, or PBMCs. Deeply sampled blood TCRbeta repertoires from subjects exposed to, actively infected with, or recovered from COVID-19 were included in the dataset.

Enrolling through a virtual design, the prospective study's participants ranged in age from roughly 18 to 95 years and lived across about two dozen United States geographic areas. Cohort assignment in the prospective study relied on participant-reported clinical history from a screening survey and a study questionnaire. Each participant in the prospective study had whole blood, serum and a nasopharyngeal or oropharyngeal swab collected by mobile phlebotomists. Over a roughly 2-month period, participants in the prospective study had the option of providing additional blood draws and questionnaires. Before DNA extraction, blood samples from the prospective study were shipped at room temperature or frozen. TCRbeta CDR3 regions were amplified from genomic DNA by means of the immunoSEQ Assay, a bias-controlled multiplex PCR. The authors' analysis ran thus. The number of nucleated cells in each sample was estimated by amplification of reference gene primers within the assay. To quantify the absolute abundance of each unique TCRbeta CDR3 rearrangement, sequence reads were collapsed and filtered. Productive Simpson clonality was computed per sample as the square root of Simpson's diversity index over productive rearrangements. The immuneACCESS repertoire file appears here via TCRdb, limited to in-frame rearrangements. These files lack a portion of the clones; in checked studies, under half of the deficit traces to unresolved V genes, and the cause of the others is not known. The DNA was the basis for D and trimming; V, J and clone size are from that table. The sample yields fewer than 250,000 clones; around 86% were counted once. The top ten clones comprise 7% to 7.5% of the sample.

The V end gives up 3 bases and the J end 0 bases, leaving 6 bases in the junction not matched to a gene. The CDR3 runs 16 residues from the cysteine to the phenylalanine. Just the 48-base CDR3 DNA is kept, in frame starting at base 1. As encoded in the germline V gene (reference sequence), CDR1 is SEHNR while CDR2 is FQNEAQ. Study-level results and caveats: The amount of clinical and demographic metadata varied by source and participant and was provided uncurated.

Turning to this clone: Its antigen target is currently unknown. No quality values exist for individual bases; no much larger clone is one base distant.

The specimen was PBMCs or T cells enriched from blood (not recorded which). This clonotype originated in a man aged 30 to 45 in a cohort exposed to, infected with or recovered from COVID-19 (not recorded which). The receptor chain draws on TRBV7-9 and TRBJ1-1, and TRBD1 aligns with 8 junction nucleotides. CDR3 region: CASSFPRQGMNTEAFF. DNA sequence: TGTGCCAGCAGCTTCCCCCGACAGGGGATGAACACTGAAGCTTTCTTT.